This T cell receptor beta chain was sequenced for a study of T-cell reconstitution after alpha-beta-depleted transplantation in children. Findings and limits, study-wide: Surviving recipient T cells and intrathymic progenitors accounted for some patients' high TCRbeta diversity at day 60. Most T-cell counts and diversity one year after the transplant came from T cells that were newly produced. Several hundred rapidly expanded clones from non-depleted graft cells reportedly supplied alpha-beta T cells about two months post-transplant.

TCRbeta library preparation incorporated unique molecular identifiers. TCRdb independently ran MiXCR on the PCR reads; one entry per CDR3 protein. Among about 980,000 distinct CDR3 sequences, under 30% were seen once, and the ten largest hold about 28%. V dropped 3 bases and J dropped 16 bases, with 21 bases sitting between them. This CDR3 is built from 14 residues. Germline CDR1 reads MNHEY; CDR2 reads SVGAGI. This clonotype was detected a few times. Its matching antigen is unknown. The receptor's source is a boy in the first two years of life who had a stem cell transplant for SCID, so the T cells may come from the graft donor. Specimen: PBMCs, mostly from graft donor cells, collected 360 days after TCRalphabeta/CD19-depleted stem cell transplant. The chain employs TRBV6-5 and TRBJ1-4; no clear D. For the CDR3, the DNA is TGTGCCAGCAGTTATACCCCCCCCGGACGCCGTACGTTTTTT. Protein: CASSYTPPGRRTFF.